This entry describes one T cell receptor (beta chain). Clones were read by immunoSEQ multiplex PCR, and TCRdb kept only the in-frame ones, dropping some. The sample has 160,000 or so clones, under 90% seen once. The CDR3 length is 13 residues. Germline V CDR1 and CDR2: MNHEY, SVGAGI. Trimming took 5 bases from V and 3 from J, leaving 10 bases between them. These data come from a study of blood T cell repertoires in COVID-19. The receptor's source is a woman aged 55-69 years who had recovered from COVID-19. Sequencing input: PBMCs or T cells enriched from blood (not recorded which). The chain couples TRBV6-5 to TRBJ1-1, with D maybe TRBD1 (5 bases). The CDR3: CASSPTGDTEAFF. The CDR3 DNA reads as TGTGCCAGCAGTCCGACGGGGGACACTGAAGCTTTCTTT.